This TCR beta chain was captured in a study of T cells in Graves' hyperthyroidism and ophthalmopathy. Across the whole study: Any treatment followed the collection of peripheral blood at initial diagnosis.

This clonotype was picked up many times. Antigen specificity is unknown. Notes on the study in general: Blood held most thyroid clonotypes expanded above 0.001 frequency. A model of 13 V-J pairs discriminated ophthalmopathy from stable hyperthyroidism.

The CDR3 runs 13 residues. Per the germline V gene, CDR1 is ENHRY and CDR2 is SYGVKD. V gave up 6 bases and J gave up 3 bases, with 10 bases separating them. Lactation, pregnancy, other autoimmune disease or uncontrolled infection excluded patients. Regions amplified from RNA transcripts were the TCR beta CDR3 regions. Primed by the HTBI set, a first-round RT-PCR was run on the TCR CDR3. TCRdb independently ran MiXCR on the multiplex PCR reads; one entry per CDR3 protein. The sample carries hundreds of thousands of distinct CDR3 sequences, about 15% recorded once. This clonotype originated in a man between 18 and 29 years old with Graves' ophthalmopathy. The gene calls are TRBV10-3 and TRBJ2-3; perhaps TRBD1 as D (6 bases). Source material: blood. In nucleotides, the CDR3 is TGTGCCATCAGAGGACAGTCAACAGATACGCAGTATTTT. It is translated as CAIRGQSTDTQYF.